This TCR beta chain was found in a study of STAT3 mutations in large granular lymphocyte leukemia. The V gene's germline CDR1 is SGHDT and CDR2 YYEEEE. The CDR3 spans 14 residues. The trim removed 4 bases at V and 0 bases at J, leaving 4 bases unmatched. Whole-study results and caveats: Every T-cell large granular lymphocyte leukemia patient had at least one immunodominant TCR beta clonotype.

The repertoire was sequenced with immunoSEQ multiplex PCR; TCRdb's copy has only in-frame clones and lacks some. Of approximately 2,100 clones listed, around 60% are singletons. Worth noting for this clone: As yet, its antigen is unknown.

This receptor was identified in a man aged 60 to 69 with T-cell large granular lymphocyte leukemia. Some clones in this sample may be carry-over from other donors' samples. The gene calls are TRBV5-6 and TRBJ2-7; 7 bases are a match to TRBD1. Sequencing was carried out using peripheral blood mononuclear cells. CDR3 in amino acids: CASSLQGNSYEQYF. The CDR3 DNA follows: TGTGCCAGCAGCCTACAGGGGAACTCCTACGAGCAGTACTTC.